This T cell receptor beta chain was documented in a study of spatial heterogeneity in lung cancer. Germline CDR1 MNHEY, CDR2 SMNVEV (reference sequence). V was shortened by 3 bases and J by 2 bases, with 10 bases between the two germline ends. This CDR3 is 14 amino acids long. Time point denoted: sample taken at primary tumor resection. Study-level results: Tumor mutation count correlated with how many alpha and beta TCRs expanded intratumorally.

This clonotype is deemed medium-sized. Its matching antigen is unknown. Each molecule of TCR cDNA was tagged with one unique molecular identifier. TCRdb called the 5' RACE reads again in MiXCR, with one record for every CDR3 protein. The sample contains about 7,000 distinct CDR3 sequences, about an eighth of which appear only once. The input for sequencing was lung tumor tissue, taken at surgery. The receptor was isolated from a male donor with early-stage non-small cell lung cancer. The V gene is TRBV27, the J gene TRBJ1-2; a weak D match, TRBD1 (6 bases). The CDR3 loop reads CASSFTGSNYGYTF. For the CDR3, the DNA is TGTGCCAGCAGTTTCACAGGGTCCAACTATGGCTACACCTTC.